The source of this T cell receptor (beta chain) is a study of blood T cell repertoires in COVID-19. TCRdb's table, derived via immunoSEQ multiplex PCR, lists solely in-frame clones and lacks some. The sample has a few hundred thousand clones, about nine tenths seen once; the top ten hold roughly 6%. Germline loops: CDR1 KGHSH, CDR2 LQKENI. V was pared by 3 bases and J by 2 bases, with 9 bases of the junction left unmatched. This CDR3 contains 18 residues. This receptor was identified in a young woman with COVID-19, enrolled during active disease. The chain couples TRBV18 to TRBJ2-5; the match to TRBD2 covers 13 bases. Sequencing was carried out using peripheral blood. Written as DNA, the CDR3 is TGTGCCAGCTCACCGCGGACTAGCGGGGGTCCAGCTCAAGAGACCCAGTACTTC. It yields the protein CASSPRTSGGPAQETQYF.